This T cell receptor beta chain emerged from a study of cytotoxic CD8 clonotypes in ibrutinib-treated CLL. Across the whole study: IGHV unmutated about 17; relapsed/refractory 11; treatment-naive about 14.

CDR1 is MNHEY, CDR2 SVGAGI, per germline. This CDR3 is built from 13 residues. Deletions cut 5 bases from V and 6 bases from J, with 13 bases between. The table came from immunoSEQ multiplex PCR; TCRdb's copy has only in-frame clones and leaves some out. This sample has fewer than 150,000 clones, with 80% to 90% found just once. The source was PBMCs, collected after 24 months of ibrutinib treatment. The chain is built from TRBV6-5 and TRBJ1-2; tentatively, D is TRBD1 (6 bases). The sequence came from a human donor with chronic lymphocytic leukemia. The CDR3 spells CASSPTGRDGYTF. The CDR3 DNA sequence: TGTGCCAGCAGTCCTACAGGGAGGGATGGCTACACCTTC.